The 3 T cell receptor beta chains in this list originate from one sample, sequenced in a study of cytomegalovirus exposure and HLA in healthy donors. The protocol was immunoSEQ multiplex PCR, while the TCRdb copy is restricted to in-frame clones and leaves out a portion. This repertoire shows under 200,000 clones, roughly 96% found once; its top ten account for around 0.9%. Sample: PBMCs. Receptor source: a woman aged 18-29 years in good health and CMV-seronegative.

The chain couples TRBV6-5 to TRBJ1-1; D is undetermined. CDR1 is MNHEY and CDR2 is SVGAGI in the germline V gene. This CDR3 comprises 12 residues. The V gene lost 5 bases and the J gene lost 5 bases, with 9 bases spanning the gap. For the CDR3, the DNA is TGTGCCAGCAGTCCCGGTCGTACTGAAGCTTTCTTT. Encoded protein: CASSPGRTEAFF.

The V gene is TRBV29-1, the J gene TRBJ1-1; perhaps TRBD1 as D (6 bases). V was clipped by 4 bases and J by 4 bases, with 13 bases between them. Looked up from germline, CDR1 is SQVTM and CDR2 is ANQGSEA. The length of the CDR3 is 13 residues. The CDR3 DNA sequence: TGCAGCGTTGGGGAATTAGGGGGCACTGAAGCTTTCTTT. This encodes CSVGELGGTEAFF.

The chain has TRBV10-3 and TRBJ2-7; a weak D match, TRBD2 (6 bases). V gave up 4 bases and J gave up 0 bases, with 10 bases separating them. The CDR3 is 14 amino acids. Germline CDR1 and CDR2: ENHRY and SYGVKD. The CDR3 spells CAISAPGSSYEQYF. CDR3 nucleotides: TGTGCCATCAGTGCCCCCGGGAGCTCCTACGAGCAGTACTTC.